This TCR beta chain was captured by sequencing in a study of T cell repertoires in cytomegalovirus infection. Study information: It can be stated that public TCR beta signatures indicated CMV infection as well as a matching HLA type. Study-level points and caveats: Dominating the ex vivo response were HLA-C-restricted CMV-specific TCR beta clonotypes. Cumulated frequencies of public TCR beta families served to identify carriers of CMV plus the relevant HLA.

MiXCR, applied by TCRdb to the reads, yields one record per CDR3 protein. This table holds about 200,000 distinct CDR3 sequences, 8.5% to 10% found once. This clonotype has a handful of counts. Its matching antigen is unknown. Sample: PBMCs. The sequence derives from a human donor in good health (CMV status not recorded). Some clones in this sample may be carry-over from other donors' samples.

CDR3 residues: CASSILVFGRNYNEQFF. The DNA of the CDR3 is TGTGCCAGTAGTATATTGGTTTTTGGCAGGAATTACAATGAGCAGTTCTTC. The chain uses TRBV19 and TRBJ2-1, with D unclear. The CDR3 length is 17 residues. V lost 2 bases, J lost 4 bases, and 18 bases lay in between. Germline loops: CDR1 LNHDA, CDR2 SQIVND (reference sequence).